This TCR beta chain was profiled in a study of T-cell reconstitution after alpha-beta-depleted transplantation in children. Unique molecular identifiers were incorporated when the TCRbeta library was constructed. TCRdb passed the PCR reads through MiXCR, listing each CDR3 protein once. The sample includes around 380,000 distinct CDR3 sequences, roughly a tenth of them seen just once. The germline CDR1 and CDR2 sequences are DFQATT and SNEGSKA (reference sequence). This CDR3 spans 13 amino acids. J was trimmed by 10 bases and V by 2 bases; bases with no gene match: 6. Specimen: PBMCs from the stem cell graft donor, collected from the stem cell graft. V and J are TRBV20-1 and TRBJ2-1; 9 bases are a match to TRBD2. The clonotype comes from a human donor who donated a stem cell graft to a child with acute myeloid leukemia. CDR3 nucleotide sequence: TGCAGTGCTAGATTGCGGGAGGGCCGGGAGCAGTTCTTC. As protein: CSARLREGREQFF.